This entry is about one T cell receptor (beta chain). This clone showed up many times. What antigen it recognizes has not been identified. Base qualities are not provided; no much larger clone lies one nucleotide away. TRB sequencing used genomic DNA with the immunoSEQ assay at survey resolution or the hsTCRB kit. In the source study's methods: The immunoSEQ software handled initial read processing, and the LymphoSeq R package was used for repertoire analyses. Clonality was computed as 1 minus normalized Shannon entropy, and a Gini coefficient was also calculated for each TRB dataset. To infer phenotypes in unsorted samples, TRB sequences from sorted subsets of the recipient or donor were mapped onto unsorted samples from the same recipient. The table was pulled from immuneACCESS by TCRdb, which kept in-frame rearrangements only. Such tables lose some clones; where checked, under half of the loss comes from unresolved V genes, and the rest has no known cause. V and J calls and clone size are as listed in that table; D and trimming were resolved from the DNA. The data for this sample show about 24,000 clones, each detected more than once. The ten largest make up approximately 6.3% of the sample.

From the germline V gene, CDR1 is SGHDT and CDR2 is YYEEEE. V is pruned by 4 bases and J by 3 bases, leaving 15 bases of the junction without a gene match. The CDR3 runs 17 amino acids, cysteine and phenylalanine included. Only the CDR3 DNA is retained, 51 bases long and in frame from the first base. Related bone marrow donors provided peripheral blood samples on the day of marrow donation. Peripheral blood and bone marrow mononuclear cells were isolated by Ficoll-Hypaque density centrifugation and cryopreserved. The data stem from a study of T cells after posttransplantation cyclophosphamide listed by TCRdb under 2016. With regard to the full study: Using TRB sequencing, the study followed how the T cell repertoire rebuilt after myeloablative bone marrow transplantation with posttransplantation cyclophosphamide given as GVHD prophylaxis. In 3 patients, up to roughly 3 additional blood samples taken between 2 and 5.2 years after transplant also underwent TRB sequencing, as did pretransplant blood from several patients. Public TRB sequences were checked against a database of over 3,000 sequences associated with responses to pathogens, tumor antigens, self-antigens and alloantigens. Because TRA and TRB clonality correlated tightly in 10 or so samples, later TCR analyses were limited to TRB. Samples from 35 to 45 PTCy-treated patients, along with samples from 16 of their related bone marrow donors, underwent antigen receptor sequencing. Blood from all 30 or so PTCy patients with 1-year posttransplant specimens was subjected to TRB sequencing.

Summary of the overall study and its limitations: The TRB repertoires of T cells infiltrating skin or the GI tract showed only limited overlap with the TRB repertoires found in blood. Across roughly 45 patients, recipient CMV seropositivity and CMV reactivation were highly associated with TRB clonality; PTCy diversity was similar to CNI/methotrexate controls. At 1-2 months, donor-recipient similarity was low but rose over the first year, and the later blood repertoires were often dominated by donor CD8+ memory clones.

The specimen was PBMCs. This TCR derives from a woman aged 60-70 years in good health, CMV-negative, and a related stem cell transplant donor. The chain is assembled from TRBV5-6 and TRBJ1-2, with 7 central nucleotides matching TRBD1. The DNA sequence is given as TGTGCCAGCAGCCGAGGAGGTCCCAGGGGGTCTCACTATGGCTACACCTTC. The resulting protein is CASSRGGPRGSHYGYTF. The variable domain in full, with residues beyond the CDR3 obtained from the reference TRBV5-6 and TRBJ1-2 genes, is DAGVTQSPTHLIKTRGQQVTLRCSPKSGHDTVSWYQQALGQGPQFIFQYYEEEERQRGNFPDRFSGHQFPNYSSELNVNALLLGDSALYLCASSRGGPRGSHYGYTFGSGTRLTVV.